The clone carrying this T cell receptor beta chain appeared a few times. Authors' analysis steps: Reference gene primer amplification gave nucleated cell count estimates. This table comes from immunoSEQ multiplex PCR, and its TCRdb copy is limited to in-frame clones, with some not included. The DNA gave D and trimming, while V, J and clone size come from that table. Of around 130,000 clones listed, about four fifths are singletons. These data come from a study of blood T cell repertoires in COVID-19. On the study more broadly: Material from acute and convalescent COVID-19 was sourced from the United States, Italy and Spain. PBMCs, B-cell-depleted T cells, or T cells were the source of the cDNA or gDNA that made up the material.

J was trimmed by 7 bases and V by 4 bases; bases with no gene match: 12. Germline V CDR1 and CDR2: SQVTM, ANQGSEA. CDR3 length: 15 amino acids. The chain employs TRBV29-1 and TRBJ2-4, with 8 bases lining up with TRBD2. This clonotype originated in a man aged 80 or over with acute or convalescent COVID-19. Sequencing was carried out using peripheral blood. The CDR3 here is CSVVYSGAFWNIQYF. The CDR3 coding sequence is TGCAGCGTTGTTTATAGCGGGGCCTTTTGGAACATTCAGTACTTC.